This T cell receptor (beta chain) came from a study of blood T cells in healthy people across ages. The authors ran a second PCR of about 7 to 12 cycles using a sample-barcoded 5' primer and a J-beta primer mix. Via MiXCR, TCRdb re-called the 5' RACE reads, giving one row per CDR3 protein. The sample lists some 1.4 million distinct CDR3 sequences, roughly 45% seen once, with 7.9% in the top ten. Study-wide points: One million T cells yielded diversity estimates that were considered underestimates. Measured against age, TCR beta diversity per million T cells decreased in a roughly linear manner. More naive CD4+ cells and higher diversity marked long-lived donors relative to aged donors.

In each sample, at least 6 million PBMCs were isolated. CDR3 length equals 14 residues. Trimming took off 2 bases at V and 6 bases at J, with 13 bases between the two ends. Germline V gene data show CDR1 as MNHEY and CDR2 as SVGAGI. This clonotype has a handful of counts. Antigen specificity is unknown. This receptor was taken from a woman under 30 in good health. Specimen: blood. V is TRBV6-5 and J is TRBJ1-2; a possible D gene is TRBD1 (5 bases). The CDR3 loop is CASSYRTSSDGYTF. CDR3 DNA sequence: TGTGCCAGCAGTTACAGGACATCCTCGGATGGCTACACCTTC.